This entry concerns a single TCR beta chain. The data belong to a study of CD8 T cells in Susac syndrome. RNA amounts of about 0.5 to 1 ug underwent reverse transcription with random hexamers. TCRdb ran MiXCR on the immunoSEQ multiplex PCR reads and lists one entry per CDR3 protein. The sample carries approximately 200,000 distinct CDR3 sequences, 92% recorded once. The sequenced sample consisted of CD8+ T cells from PBMCs. The sequence was obtained from a human donor with multiple sclerosis.

The CDR3 sequence: CASSSGTAIYEQYF. Written as DNA, the CDR3 is TGTGCCAGCAGCTCCGGGACAGCAATCTACGAGCAGTACTTC. The chain links TRBV7-2 to TRBJ2-7, with TRBD1 matching 7 bases. The CDR3 is made up of 14 amino acids. V lost 4 bases to trimming and J lost 3 bases; unmatched junction nucleotides: 6. Germline V gene data show CDR1 as SGHTA and CDR2 as FQGNSA.